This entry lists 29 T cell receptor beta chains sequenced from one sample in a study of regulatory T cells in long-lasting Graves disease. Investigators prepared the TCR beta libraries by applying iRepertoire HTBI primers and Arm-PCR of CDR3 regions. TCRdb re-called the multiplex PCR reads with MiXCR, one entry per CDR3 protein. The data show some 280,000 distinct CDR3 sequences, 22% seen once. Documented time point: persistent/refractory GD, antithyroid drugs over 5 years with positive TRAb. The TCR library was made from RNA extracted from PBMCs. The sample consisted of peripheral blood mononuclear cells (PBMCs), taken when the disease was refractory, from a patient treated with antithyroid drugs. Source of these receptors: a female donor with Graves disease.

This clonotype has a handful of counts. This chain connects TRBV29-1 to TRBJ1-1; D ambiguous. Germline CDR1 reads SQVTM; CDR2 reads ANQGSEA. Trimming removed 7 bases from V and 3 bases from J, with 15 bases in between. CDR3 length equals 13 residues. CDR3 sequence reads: CSGEKKADTEAFF. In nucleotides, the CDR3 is TGCAGCGGGGAGAAAAAGGCCGACACTGAAGCTTTCTTT.

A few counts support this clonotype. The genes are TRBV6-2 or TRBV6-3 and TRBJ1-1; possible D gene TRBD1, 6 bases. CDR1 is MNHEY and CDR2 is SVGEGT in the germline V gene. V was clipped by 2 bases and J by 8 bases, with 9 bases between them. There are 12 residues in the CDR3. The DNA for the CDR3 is TGTGCCAGCAGTTACGGGGGCCGGGAAGCTTTCTTT. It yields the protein CASSYGGREAFF.

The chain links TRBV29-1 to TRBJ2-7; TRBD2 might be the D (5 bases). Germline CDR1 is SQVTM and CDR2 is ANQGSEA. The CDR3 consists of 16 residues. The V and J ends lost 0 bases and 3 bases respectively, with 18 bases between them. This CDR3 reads CSVEDRVPGSGYEQYF. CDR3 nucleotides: TGCAGCGTTGAAGATAGGGTCCCGGGATCTGGCTACGAGCAGTACTTC.

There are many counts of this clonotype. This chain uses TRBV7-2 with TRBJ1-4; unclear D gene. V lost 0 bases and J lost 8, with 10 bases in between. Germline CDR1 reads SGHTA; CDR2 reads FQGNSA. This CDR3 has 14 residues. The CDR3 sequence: CASSLALRSEKLFF. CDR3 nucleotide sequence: TGTGCCAGCAGCTTAGCGCTACGATCCGAAAAACTGTTTTTT.

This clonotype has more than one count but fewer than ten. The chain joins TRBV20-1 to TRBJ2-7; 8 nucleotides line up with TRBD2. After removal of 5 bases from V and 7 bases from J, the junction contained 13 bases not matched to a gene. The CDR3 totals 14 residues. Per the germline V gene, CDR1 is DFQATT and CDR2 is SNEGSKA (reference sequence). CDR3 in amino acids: CSAGPLAGTGEQYF. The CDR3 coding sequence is TGCAGTGCTGGCCCTTTAGCGGGAACGGGGGAGCAGTACTTC.

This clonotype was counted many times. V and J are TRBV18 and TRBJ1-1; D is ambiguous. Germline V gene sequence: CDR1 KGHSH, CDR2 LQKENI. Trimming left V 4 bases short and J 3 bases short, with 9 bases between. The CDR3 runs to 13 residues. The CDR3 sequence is CASSQGYDTEAFF. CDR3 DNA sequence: TGTGCCAGCTCACAAGGGTATGACACTGAAGCTTTCTTT.

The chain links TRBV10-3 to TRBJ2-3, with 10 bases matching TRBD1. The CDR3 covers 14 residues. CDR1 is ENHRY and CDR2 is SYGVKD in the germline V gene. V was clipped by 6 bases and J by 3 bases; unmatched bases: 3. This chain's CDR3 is CAIRGQGRTDTQYF. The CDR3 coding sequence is TGTGCCATCAGGGGACAGGGGAGGACAGATACGCAGTATTTT.

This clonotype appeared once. This chain's CDR3 is CASSGFHPGGPSGANVLTF. In DNA, the CDR3 is TGTGCCAGCAGCGGGTTCCACCCGGGAGGGCCCTCTGGGGCCAACGTCCTGACTTTC. The chain is built from TRBV9 and TRBJ2-6, with 8 bases that match TRBD2. V was pared by 3 bases and J by 0 bases, with 11 bases of the junction left unmatched. Germline lookup yields CDR1 SGDLS and CDR2 YYNGEE. The CDR3 spans 19 residues.

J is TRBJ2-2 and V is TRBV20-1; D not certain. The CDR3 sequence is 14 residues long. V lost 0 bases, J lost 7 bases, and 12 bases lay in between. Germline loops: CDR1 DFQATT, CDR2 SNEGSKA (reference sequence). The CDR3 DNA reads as TGCAGTGCTAGAGATTTGGGAACCGGCGGGGAGCTGTTTTTT. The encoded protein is CSARDLGTGGELFF.

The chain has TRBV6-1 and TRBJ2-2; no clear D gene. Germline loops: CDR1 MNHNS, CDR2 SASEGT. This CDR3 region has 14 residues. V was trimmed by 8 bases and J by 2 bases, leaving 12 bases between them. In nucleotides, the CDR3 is TGTGCCAGCGGAATTAGTGGTAACACCGGGGAGCTGTTTTTT. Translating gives CASGISGNTGELFF.

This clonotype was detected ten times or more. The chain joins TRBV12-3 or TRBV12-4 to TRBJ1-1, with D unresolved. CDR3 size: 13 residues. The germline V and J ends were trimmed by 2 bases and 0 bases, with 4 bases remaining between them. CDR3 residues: CASSLSMNTEAFF. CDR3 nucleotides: TGTGCCAGCAGTTTAAGTATGAACACTGAAGCTTTCTTT.

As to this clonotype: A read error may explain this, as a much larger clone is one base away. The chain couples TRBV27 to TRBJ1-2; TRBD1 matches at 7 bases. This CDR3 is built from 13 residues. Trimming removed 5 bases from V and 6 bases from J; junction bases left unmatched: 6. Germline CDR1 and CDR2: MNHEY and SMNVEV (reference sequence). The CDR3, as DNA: TGTGCCAGCAGTCCAAAGGGGGCGGATGGCTACACCTTC. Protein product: CASSPKGADGYTF.

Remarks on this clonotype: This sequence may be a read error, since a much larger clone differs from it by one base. The CDR3 nucleotides read TGTGCCAGCAGCCAACGGGTGACTTTGGCCTACGAGCAGTACTTC. Protein sequence: CASSQRVTLAYEQYF. The rearrangement links TRBV7-2 to TRBJ2-7; D is ambiguous. Germline loops: CDR1 SGHTA, CDR2 FQGNSA. This CDR3 comprises 15 residues. V shed 5 bases and J shed 2 bases, with 16 bases lying between them.

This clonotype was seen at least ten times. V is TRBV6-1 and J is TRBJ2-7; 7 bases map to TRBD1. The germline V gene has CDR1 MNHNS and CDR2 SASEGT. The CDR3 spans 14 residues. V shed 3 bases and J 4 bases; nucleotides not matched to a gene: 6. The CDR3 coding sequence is TGTGCCAGCAGTGAGGGACAGTCATTTTACGAGCAGTACTTC. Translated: CASSEGQSFYEQYF.

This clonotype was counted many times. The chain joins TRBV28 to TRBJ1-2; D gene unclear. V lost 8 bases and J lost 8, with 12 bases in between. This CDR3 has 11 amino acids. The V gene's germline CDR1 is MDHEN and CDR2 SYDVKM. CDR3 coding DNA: TGTGCCAGCCTCTACCTGGGGGGCTACACCTTC. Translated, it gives CASLYLGGYTF.

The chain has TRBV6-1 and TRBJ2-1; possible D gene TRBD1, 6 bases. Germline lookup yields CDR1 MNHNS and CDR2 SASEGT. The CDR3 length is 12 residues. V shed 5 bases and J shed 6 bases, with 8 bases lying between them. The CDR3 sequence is CASSKQGNEQFF. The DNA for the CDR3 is TGTGCCAGCAGTAAACAGGGCAATGAGCAGTTCTTC.

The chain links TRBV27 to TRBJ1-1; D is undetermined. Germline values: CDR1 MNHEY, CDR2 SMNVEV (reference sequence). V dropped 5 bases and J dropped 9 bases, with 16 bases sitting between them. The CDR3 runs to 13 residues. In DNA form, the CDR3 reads TGTGCCAGCAGTCCCAAATCAGCGCAGAAAGCTTTCTTT. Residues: CASSPKSAQKAFF.

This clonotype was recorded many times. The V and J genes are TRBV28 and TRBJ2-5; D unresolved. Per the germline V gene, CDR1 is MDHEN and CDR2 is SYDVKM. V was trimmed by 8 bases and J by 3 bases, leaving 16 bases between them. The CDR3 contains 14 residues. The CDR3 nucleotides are TGTGCCAGCGCCAGATCCGGCTGGGAAGAGACCCAGTACTTC. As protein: CASARSGWEETQYF.

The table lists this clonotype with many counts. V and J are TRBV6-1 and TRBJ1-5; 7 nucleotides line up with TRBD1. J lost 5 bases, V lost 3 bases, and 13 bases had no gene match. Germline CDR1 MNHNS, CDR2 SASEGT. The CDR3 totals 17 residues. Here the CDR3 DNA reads TGTGCCAGCAGTGAGGGGGTCCCAGGGGGTTTAGATCAGCCCCAGCATTTT. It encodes CASSEGVPGGLDQPQHF.

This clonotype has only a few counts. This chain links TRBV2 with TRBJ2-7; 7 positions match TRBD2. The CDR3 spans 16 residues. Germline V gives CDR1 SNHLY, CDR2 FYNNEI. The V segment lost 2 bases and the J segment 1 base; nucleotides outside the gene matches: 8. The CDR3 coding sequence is TGTGCCAGCAGTGAACAGGAGGGAGGGGTATCCTACGAGCAGTACTTC. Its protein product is CASSEQEGGVSYEQYF.

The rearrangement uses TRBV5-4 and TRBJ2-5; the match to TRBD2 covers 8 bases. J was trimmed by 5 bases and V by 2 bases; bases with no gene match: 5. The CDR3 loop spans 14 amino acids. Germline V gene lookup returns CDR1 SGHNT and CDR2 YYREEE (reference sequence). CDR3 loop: CASSLLAAGETQYF. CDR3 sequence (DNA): TGTGCCAGCAGCTTACTAGCGGCCGGGGAGACCCAGTACTTC.

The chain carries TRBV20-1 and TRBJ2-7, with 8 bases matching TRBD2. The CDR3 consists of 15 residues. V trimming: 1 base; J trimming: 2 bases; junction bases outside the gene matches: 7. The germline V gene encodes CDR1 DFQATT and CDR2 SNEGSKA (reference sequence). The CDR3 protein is CSARATGLDAYEQYF. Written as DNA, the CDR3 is TGCAGTGCTAGAGCGACGGGACTAGACGCCTACGAGCAGTACTTC.

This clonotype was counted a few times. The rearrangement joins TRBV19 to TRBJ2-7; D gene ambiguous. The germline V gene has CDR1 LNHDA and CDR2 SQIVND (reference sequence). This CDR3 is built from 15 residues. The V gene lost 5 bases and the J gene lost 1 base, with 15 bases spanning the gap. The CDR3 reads CASSEFGGRSYEQYF. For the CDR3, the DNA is TGTGCCAGTAGTGAGTTCGGCGGCCGATCCTACGAGCAGTACTTC.

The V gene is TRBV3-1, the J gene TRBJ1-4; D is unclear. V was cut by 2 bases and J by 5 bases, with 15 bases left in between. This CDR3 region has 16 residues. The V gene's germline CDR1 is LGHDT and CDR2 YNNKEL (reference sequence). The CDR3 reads CASSQKRYGWNEKLFF. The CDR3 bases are TGTGCCAGCAGCCAAAAGAGGTACGGGTGGAATGAAAAACTGTTTTTT.

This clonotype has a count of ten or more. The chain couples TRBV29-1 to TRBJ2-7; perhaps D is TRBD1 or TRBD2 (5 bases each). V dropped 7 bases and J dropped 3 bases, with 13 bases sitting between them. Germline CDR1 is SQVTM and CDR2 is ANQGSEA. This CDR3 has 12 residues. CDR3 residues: CSGVDSGYEQYF. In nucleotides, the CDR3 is TGCAGCGGCGTAGACAGCGGCTACGAGCAGTACTTC.

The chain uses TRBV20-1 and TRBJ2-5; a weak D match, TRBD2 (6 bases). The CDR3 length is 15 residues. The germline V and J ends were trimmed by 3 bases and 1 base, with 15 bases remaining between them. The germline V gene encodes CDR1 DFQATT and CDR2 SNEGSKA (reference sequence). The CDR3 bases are TGCAGTGCTAGCCACGCGGGGTCGGGCCAAGAGACCCAGTACTTC. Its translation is CSASHAGSGQETQYF.

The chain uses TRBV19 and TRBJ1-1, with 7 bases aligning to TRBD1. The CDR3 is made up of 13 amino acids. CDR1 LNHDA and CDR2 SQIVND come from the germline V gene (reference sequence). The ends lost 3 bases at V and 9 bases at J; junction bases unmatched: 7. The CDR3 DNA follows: TGTGCCAGTAGTATCCTTCCGGGACAGCAAGCTTTCTTT. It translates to CASSILPGQQAFF.

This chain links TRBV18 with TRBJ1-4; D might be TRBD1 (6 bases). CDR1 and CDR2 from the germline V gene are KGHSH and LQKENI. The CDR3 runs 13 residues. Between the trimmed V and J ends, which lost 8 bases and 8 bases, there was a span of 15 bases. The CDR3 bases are TGTGCCAGCCGACAGGTACAAGACGAAAAACTGTTTTTT. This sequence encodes CASRQVQDEKLFF.

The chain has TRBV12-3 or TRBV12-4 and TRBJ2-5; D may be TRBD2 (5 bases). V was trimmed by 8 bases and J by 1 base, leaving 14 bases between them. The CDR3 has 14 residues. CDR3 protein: CASSTPGTQETQYF. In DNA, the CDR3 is TGTGCCAGCTCCACCCCGGGAACCCAAGAGACCCAGTACTTC.